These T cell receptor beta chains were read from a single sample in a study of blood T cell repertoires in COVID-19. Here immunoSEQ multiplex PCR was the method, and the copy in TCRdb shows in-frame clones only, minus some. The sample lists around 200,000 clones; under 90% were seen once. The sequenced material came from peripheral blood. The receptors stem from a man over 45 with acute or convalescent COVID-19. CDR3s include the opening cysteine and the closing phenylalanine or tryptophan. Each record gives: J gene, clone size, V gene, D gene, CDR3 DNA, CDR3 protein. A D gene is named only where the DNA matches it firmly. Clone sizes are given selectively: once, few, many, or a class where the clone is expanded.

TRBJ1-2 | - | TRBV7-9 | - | TGTGCCAGCAGCTTGTGGACAGCCAACTATGGCTACACCTTC | CASSLWTANYGYTF
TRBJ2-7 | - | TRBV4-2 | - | TGTGCCAGCAGCCAAGAGAGGGCGGGCAGTATCACCTCCTACGAGCAGTACTTC | CASSQERAGSITSYEQYF
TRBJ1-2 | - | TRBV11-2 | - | TGTGCCAGCAGCTTTCTATATGGCTACACCTTC | CASSFLYGYTF
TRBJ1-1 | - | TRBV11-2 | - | TGTGCCAGCAGCTTAGTCGAGAAGAACACTGAAGCTTTCTTT | CASSLVEKNTEAFF
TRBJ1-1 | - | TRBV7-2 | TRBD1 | TGTGCCAGCAGCTCGGACAGGGGGAACACTGAAGCTTTCTTT | CASSSDRGNTEAFF
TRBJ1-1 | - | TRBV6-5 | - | TGTGCCAGCAGTACCTTAACAGACAGGCAAACTGAAGCTTTCTTT | CASSTLTDRQTEAFF
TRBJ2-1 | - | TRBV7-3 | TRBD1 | TGTGCCAGCAGCTCCGACAGGGCGGCCTACAATGAGCAGTTCTTC | CASSSDRAAYNEQFF
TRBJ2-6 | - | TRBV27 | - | TGTGCCAGCAGACCGGGACTCCGCTCTGGGGCCAACGTCCTGACTTTC | CASRPGLRSGANVLTF
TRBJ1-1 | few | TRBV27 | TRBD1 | TGTGCCAGCAGTTCGACAGGGGCTGAAGCTTTCTTT | CASSSTGAEAFF
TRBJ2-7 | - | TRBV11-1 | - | TGTGCCAGCAGCTCGACAGTATACGAGCAGTACTTC | CASSSTVYEQYF
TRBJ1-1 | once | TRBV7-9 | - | TGTGCCAGCAGCTTGCAGTATCCTGAAGCTTTCTTT | CASSLQYPEAFF
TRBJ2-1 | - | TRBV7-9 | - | TGTGCCAGCAGCCCGGGTGAGAGCTCCTACAATGAGCAGTTCTTC | CASSPGESSYNEQFF
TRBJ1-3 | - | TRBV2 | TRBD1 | TGTGCCAGCACGGACAGGGCTCGAAACACCATATATTTT | CASTDRARNTIYF
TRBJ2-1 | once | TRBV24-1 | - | TGTGCCACCAGTGACTATAGGGAGGGGGGGCGGAATGAGCAGTTCTTC | CATSDYREGGRNEQFF
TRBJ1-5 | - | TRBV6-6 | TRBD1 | TGTGCCAGCAGTTTCAACAGGGGGTTCGATCAGCCCCAGCATTTT | CASSFNRGFDQPQHF
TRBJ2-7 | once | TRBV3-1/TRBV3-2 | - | TGTGCCAGCAGCCAAGGGCAGTCCCAGTACTTC | CASSQGQSQYF
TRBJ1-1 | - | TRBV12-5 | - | TGTGCTAGTGGTTTGGTACAAGAAGGGACACCCAAAAGGGGGGAAGCTTTCTTT | CASGLVQEGTPKRGEAFF
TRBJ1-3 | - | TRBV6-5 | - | TGTGCCAGCAGTTACTTAGGGAGAGGGCCTGGAAACACCATATATTTT | CASSYLGRGPGNTIYF
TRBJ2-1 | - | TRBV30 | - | TGTGCCTGGAGTGTACAGGGTTATGAGCAGTTCTTC | CAWSVQGYEQFF
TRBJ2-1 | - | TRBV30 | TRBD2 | TGTGCCTGGAGTCCGGGGGACTACTACAATGAGCAGTTCTTC | CAWSPGDYYNEQFF
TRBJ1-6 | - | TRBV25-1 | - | TGTGCCAGCAGTGAAGGGCAGGTCTATAATTCACCCCTCCACTTT | CASSEGQVYNSPLHF
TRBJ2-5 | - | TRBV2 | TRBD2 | TGTGCCAGCGTCCGTATAGCGGGGGGTGGGGAGACCCAGTACTTC | CASVRIAGGGETQYF
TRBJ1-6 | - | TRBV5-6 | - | TGTGCCAGCAGCTACCGAGGATCTAGGAATTCACCCCTCCACTTT | CASSYRGSRNSPLHF
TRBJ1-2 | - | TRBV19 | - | TGTGCCAGTAGTGGGGGGGACCGCCTGCATTCTAACTATGGCTACACCTTC | CASSGGDRLHSNYGYTF
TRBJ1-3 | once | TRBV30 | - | TGTGCCTGGACCCGGCGGGGCAGTGGAAACACCATATATTTT | CAWTRRGSGNTIYF
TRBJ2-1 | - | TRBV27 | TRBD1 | TGTGCCAGCAGTCTACGGGGACAGATCAGCCACAATGAGCAGTTCTTC | CASSLRGQISHNEQFF
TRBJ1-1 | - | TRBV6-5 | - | TGTGCCAGCAGTTACTCTCAGGGCACTGAAGCTTTCTTT | CASSYSQGTEAFF
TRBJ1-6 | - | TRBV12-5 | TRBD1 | TGTGCTAGTGGATTAACCAGGGACAGGGGGACGTATAATTCACCCCTCCACTTT | CASGLTRDRGTYNSPLHF
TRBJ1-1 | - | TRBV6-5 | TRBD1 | TGTGCCAGCAGGGGGGGACAGGGGGCATTCACTGAAGCTTTCTTT | CASRGGQGAFTEAFF
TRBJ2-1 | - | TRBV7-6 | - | TGTGCCAGCGGGGGGGGACAATCGTTCAGGTACAATGAGCAGTTCTTC | CASGGGQSFRYNEQFF
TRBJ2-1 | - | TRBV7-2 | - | TGTGCCAGCAGCTTAATGCGGGGCCACTACAATGAGCAGTTCTTC | CASSLMRGHYNEQFF
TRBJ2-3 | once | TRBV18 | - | TGTGCCAGCTCCCTCGCTAGCTCAGATACGCAGTATTTT | CASSLASSDTQYF
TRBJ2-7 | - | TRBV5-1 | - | TGCGCCAGCAGGGACGGGGTTCAGAAAGACGAGCAGTACTTC | CASRDGVQKDEQYF
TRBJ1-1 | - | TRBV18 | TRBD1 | TGTGCCAGCTCCCCCGGGACAGGAGGTACTGAAGCTTTCTTT | CASSPGTGGTEAFF
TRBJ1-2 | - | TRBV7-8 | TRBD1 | TGTGCCAGCAGCTCTCTGGGACAGGGGGACTATGGCTACACCTTC | CASSSLGQGDYGYTF
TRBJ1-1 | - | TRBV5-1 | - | TGCGCCAGCAGCAGTTTGGGGGCTACTGAAGCTTTCTTT | CASSSLGATEAFF
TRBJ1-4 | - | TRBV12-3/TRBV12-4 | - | TGTGCCAGCAGTCGCGCGGATGAAAAACTGTTTTTT | CASSRADEKLFF
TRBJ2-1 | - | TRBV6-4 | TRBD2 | TGTGCCAGCAGTCGCTTTGGACTAGCGGGGGGCCCCTACAATGAGCAGTTCTTC | CASSRFGLAGGPYNEQFF
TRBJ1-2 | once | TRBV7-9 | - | TGTGCCAGCAGCTTAGTAGGAGGGAACGACACCTTC | CASSLVGGNDTF
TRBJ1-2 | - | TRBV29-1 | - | TGCAGCCTGAATCGGGTAGCTAACTATGGCTACACCTTC | CSLNRVANYGYTF
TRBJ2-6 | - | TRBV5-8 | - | TGTGCCAGCAGCTTGACGGGGTCTGGGGCCAACGTCCTGACTTTC | CASSLTGSGANVLTF
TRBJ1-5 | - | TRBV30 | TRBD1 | TGTGCCAGTGCCGGACAGGATTTTGGCAATCAGCCCCAGCATTTT | CASAGQDFGNQPQHF
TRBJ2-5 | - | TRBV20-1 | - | TGCAGTGCTAGTTGGGGGCATCAAGAGACCCAGTACTTC | CSASWGHQETQYF
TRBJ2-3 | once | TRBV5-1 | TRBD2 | TGCGCCAGCAGCCCCCCGGCAAGCGGGGGGCGACCAGATACGCAGTATTTT | CASSPPASGGRPDTQYF
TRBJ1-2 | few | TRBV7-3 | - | TGTGCCAGCAGCCAGTCGGCAGGCTATGGCTACACCTTC | CASSQSAGYGYTF
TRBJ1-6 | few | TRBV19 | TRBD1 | TGTGCCAGTAGATCACAGGGGGCTGAGAATTCACCCCTCCACTTT | CASRSQGAENSPLHF